This TCR beta chain was captured in a study of blood T cell repertoires in COVID-19. Study at large: COVID-19 samples collected from the United States, Italy and Spain covered acute and convalescent phases. PBMCs, B-cell-depleted T cells, or T cells were the source of the cDNA or gDNA that made up the material.

The CDR3 runs to 13 residues. The germline V gene has CDR1 MNHEY and CDR2 SVGAGI. Trimming left V 10 bases short and J 0 bases short, with 10 bases between. Authors' data handling: Amplifying reference gene primers gave estimates of nucleated cell counts. TCRdb keeps only in-frame clones here, not all; method: immunoSEQ multiplex PCR. The V and J calls and the clone size are those of that table, but D and trimming were determined from the DNA. The data hold approximately 280,000 clones, with approximately 90% observed a single time. J is TRBJ1-3 and V is TRBV6-5; D is uncertain. The clonotype was recovered from a man in his forties or fifties with acute or convalescent COVID-19. The sequencing sample was made of peripheral blood. This CDR3 reads CATLTLSGNTIYF. Here the CDR3 DNA reads TGTGCCACCCTAACTCTCTCTGGAAACACCATATATTTT.